This T cell receptor (beta chain) was profiled in a study of cytomegalovirus exposure and HLA in healthy donors. General observations from the study: The majority of TCR sequences were rare, yet some public TCRs appeared in many donors. A later analysis by the authors found several of the most significant clusters apparently linked to common viral pathogens. Earlier analysis found most TCR beta V segments productive about 90% or about 30% of the time.

In the PCR, 60 Vbeta and 13 Jbeta primers were used. Using immunoSEQ multiplex PCR, the repertoire was profiled, and TCRdb retains in-frame clones only, with some absent. Altogether about 130,000 clones are present, about 84% being singletons, with the ten largest covering 4%. On this clone: What it binds is unknown.

Sequencing input: PBMCs. This TCR derives from a man younger than 35 in good health and CMV-seropositive.

The CDR3 coding sequence is TGTGCCAGCAGTCCTCTTATTTATCCGGATACGCAGTATTTT. Protein product: CASSPLIYPDTQYF. The chain links TRBV7-2 to TRBJ2-3; D uncertain. V lost 6 bases to trimming and J lost 6 bases, with 16 bases between them. This CDR3 comprises 14 residues. From germline, CDR1 is SGHTA and CDR2 FQGNSA.